This is a list of T cell receptor beta chains from one sample in a study of cytotoxic CD8 clonotypes in ibrutinib-treated CLL. Sequencing used immunoSEQ multiplex PCR; TCRdb keeps in-frame clones, though not all of them. The table records over 250,000 clones, roughly 76% of them present only once. Sequences were derived from PBMCs, sampled at disease progression, from a patient treated with ibrutinib. These TCRs come from a human donor with chronic lymphocytic leukemia. The CDR3 runs from the conserved cysteine through the conserved F or W. The order of the fields is V gene, J gene, CDR3 protein.

>TRBV7-2|TRBJ2-7
CASSRDFYEQYF
>TRBV5-1|TRBJ2-3
CASSLGSGTDTQYF
>TRBV10-3|TRBJ2-1
CAISDPSPYNEQFF
>TRBV5-1|TRBJ1-3
CASSNRGSGNTIYF
>TRBV4-1|TRBJ2-7
CASSPGQVIRGEQYF
>TRBV7-8|TRBJ2-7
CASSLTPSIYEQYF
>TRBV27|TRBJ2-1
CASSLSPPRNEQFF
>TRBV6-6|TRBJ1-5
CASSYLGTGVYQPQHF
>TRBV2|TRBJ2-5
CASGVRVRLETQYF
>TRBV7-2|TRBJ2-7
CASSLNLGTQRTTYEQYF
>TRBV5-1|TRBJ1-1
CASSLVAGLNTEAFF
>TRBV25-1|TRBJ2-3
CASSEFYGTGSTDTQYF
>TRBV6-6|TRBJ2-7
CASSYSSLQYF
>TRBV18|TRBJ2-2
CASSPLPNTGELFF
>TRBV6-1|TRBJ1-2
CASRDTGSYYGYTF
>TRBV29-1|TRBJ1-4
CSVEDLQGATNEKLFF
>TRBV7-8|TRBJ1-1
CASSLTRNTEAFF
>TRBV9|TRBJ2-3
CASSAAGGDSTDTQYF
>TRBV11-2|TRBJ1-2
CAVRRRLSSYGYTF
>TRBV15|TRBJ1-2
CATRDDLAAGYTF
>TRBV29-1|TRBJ2-7
CSVEDRTYEQYF
>TRBV12-5|TRBJ2-1
CASGLVRWSSYNEQFF
>TRBV12-5|TRBJ1-4
CASQGLSNEKLFF
>TRBV7-9|TRBJ1-3
CASSLSGPGNTIYF
>TRBV2|TRBJ1-2
CASRGLGNYGYTF
>TRBV7-8|TRBJ1-1
CASSPWTVWESTEAFF
>TRBV19|TRBJ1-5
CASTRGTGWGQPQHF
>TRBV27|TRBJ1-1
CASSLTGTEAFF
>TRBV11-1|TRBJ2-7
CASGTRSDEQYF
>TRBV4-1|TRBJ2-7
CASSPGTGNEQYF
>TRBV7-6|TRBJ1-6
CASSLGRPGQGSSSPLHF
>TRBV13|TRBJ2-2
CASSGRDGEGDTGELFF
>TRBV5-1|TRBJ2-5
CASSTLAGGETQYF
>TRBV2|TRBJ2-3
CASSGPLGLAGETSTDTQYF
>TRBV4-1|TRBJ2-1
CASSPGGVRSEQFF
>TRBV7-3|TRBJ2-7
CASSYVTGGASSYEQYF
>TRBV9|TRBJ2-7
CASSATSGPHYEQYF